The 4 T cell receptor beta chains below were found in one sample sequenced in a study of blood T cell repertoires in COVID-19. Some clones are missing from TCRdb's copy, which holds only in-frame ones; the method was immunoSEQ multiplex PCR. The data contain fewer than 90,000 clones, 60% to 80% of them seen just once; the ten biggest clones take up approximately 4.4%. Sequenced input: peripheral blood. These receptor sequences come from a woman aged 45-59 years with acute or convalescent COVID-19.

This chain uses TRBV19 with TRBJ1-2; possibly TRBD1 for D (6 bases). The CDR3 consists of 9 residues. The germline CDR1 and CDR2 sequences are LNHDA and SQIVND (reference sequence). V lost 8 bases and J lost 13, with 11 bases in between. The CDR3 DNA sequence: TGTGCCAGTGGACAGCTTCGCACCTTC. Its protein product is CASGQLRTF.

The rearrangement joins TRBV7-8 to TRBJ2-7, with a tentative D call TRBD2 (5 bases). The CDR3 has 13 amino acids. V lost 6 bases, J lost 4 bases, and 13 bases lay in between. Germline V gene sequence: CDR1 SGHVS, CDR2 FQNEAQ. The CDR3 reads CASSPGEVYEQYF. The CDR3 DNA is TGTGCCAGCAGTCCCGGGGAAGTATACGAGCAGTACTTC.

The chain recombines TRBV6-2 or TRBV6-3 with TRBJ1-1, with D possibly TRBD1 on 5 matching bases. Germline values: CDR1 MNHEY, CDR2 SVGEGT. Trimming took 0 bases from V and 1 from J, leaving 18 bases between them. The CDR3 has 18 residues. The CDR3 loop reads CASSYSRAAGVENTEAFF. For the CDR3, the DNA is TGTGCCAGCAGTTACTCCCGAGCAGCGGGGGTTGAGAACACTGAAGCTTTCTTT.

Only a few counts were recorded for this clone. DNA of the CDR3: TGTGCCAGCAGTCGAAAAGGGGATAACTATGGCTACACCTTC. This codes for CASSRKGDNYGYTF. The chain joins TRBV27 to TRBJ1-2; the D gene is possibly TRBD1 (5 bases). The V and J ends lost 5 bases and 1 base respectively, with 11 bases between them. The length of the CDR3 is 14 residues. Germline V gives CDR1 MNHEY, CDR2 SMNVEV (reference sequence).